Included here is one T cell receptor beta chain sequence, with context. Its target is not known. These data originate in a study of cytomegalovirus exposure and HLA in healthy donors. V shed 1 base and J 2 bases; nucleotides not matched to a gene: 2. The V gene's germline CDR1 is SGHDN and CDR2 FVKESK. CDR3 size: 14 residues. A multiplex PCR was run with 60 Vbeta primers and 13 Jbeta primers. The assay was immunoSEQ multiplex PCR, and TCRdb's table has in-frame clones only and misses some. The sample comprises 150,000 to 200,000 clones, 70% to 80% of which are singletons, and around 1.5% rests with the top ten. The study's findings and limits: It was reported that the classifier diagnosed cytomegalovirus status with high specificity and sensitivity in both the original and validation cohorts.

The TCR originated in a woman aged 45-65 years in good health and CMV-seronegative. This chain uses TRBV14 with TRBJ2-7, with 7 bases matching TRBD2. The sample was PBMCs. The chain's CDR3 is CASSQVAGAYEQYF. In DNA, the CDR3 is TGTGCCAGCAGCCAAGTTGCGGGGGCCTACGAGCAGTACTTC.